The 8 T cell receptor beta chains presented below share a single source sample, sequenced in a study of blood T cell repertoires in COVID-19. Libraries were prepared by immunoSEQ multiplex PCR; TCRdb keeps only in-frame clonotypes and omits some of them. The data contain around 110,000 clones, roughly nine tenths of them singletons. Sequencing was done on a sample of peripheral blood. These TCRs come from a human donor with active COVID-19. The donor label of this sample is uncertain.

The CDR3 is CASTTVVGDEQYF. DNA for the CDR3: TGTGCCAGTACTACCGTCGTCGGGGACGAGCAGTACTTC. The gene calls are TRBV19 and TRBJ2-7; a weak D match, TRBD2 (5 bases). V lost 7 bases to trimming and J lost 5 bases, with 15 bases between them. The CDR3 sequence is 13 residues long. From germline, CDR1 is LNHDA and CDR2 SQIVND (reference sequence). The whole variable domain, remainder taken from reference TRBV19 and TRBJ2-7, is DGGITQSPKYLFRKEGQNVTLSCEQNLNHDAMYWYRQDPGQGLRLIYYSQIVNDFQKGDIAEGYSVSREKKESFPLTVTSAQKNPTAFYLCASTTVVGDEQYFGPGTRLTVT.

The V call is TRBV12-3 or TRBV12-4, the J call TRBJ1-2, with no clear D. The CDR3 is 12 amino acids. V gave up 6 bases and J gave up 4 bases, with 9 bases separating them. The CDR3 DNA follows: TGTGCCAGCAGAGGAGAAGGCTATGGCTACACCTTC. The encoded protein is CASRGEGYGYTF.

The genes are TRBV11-3 and TRBJ1-5; D may be TRBD1 (6 bases). Trimming took 3 bases from V and 3 from J, leaving 12 bases between them. The CDR3 consists of 15 residues. Germline CDR1 and CDR2: SGHNT and YENEEA. In nucleotides, the CDR3 is TGTGCCAGCAGCTTTTTCGGACAGTACAATCAGCCCCAGCATTTT. Its protein product is CASSFFGQYNQPQHF.

The genes are TRBV7-2 and TRBJ1-1; TRBD1 matches at 8 bases. With V trimmed by 3 bases and J by 4 bases, 7 bases remained unmatched. Germline CDR1 reads SGHTA; CDR2 reads FQGNSA. CDR3 length equals 15 residues. Here the CDR3 DNA reads TGTGCCAGCAGCTTCCGACAGGGGTCGGTCACTGAAGCTTTCTTT. It yields the protein CASSFRQGSVTEAFF. Complete variable domain (other parts from reference TRBV7-2 and TRBJ1-1): GAGVSQSPSNKVTEKGKDVELRCDPISGHTALYWYRQSLGQGLEFLIYFQGNSAPDKSGLPSDRFSAERTGGSVSTLTIQRTQQEDSAVYLCASSFRQGSVTEAFFGQGTRLTVV.

V usage is TRBV5-4 and J usage is TRBJ1-2; 12 bases fit TRBD1. The CDR3 covers 15 residues. Germline trimming cut 4 bases from V and 8 bases from J; bases unmatched to any gene: 9. The V gene's germline CDR1 is SGHNT and CDR2 YYREEE (reference sequence). This CDR3 reads CASSQAGTGGAGYTF. Here the CDR3 DNA reads TGTGCCAGCAGCCAAGCCGGGACAGGGGGCGCGGGCTACACCTTC.

The chain carries TRBV4-3 and TRBJ2-2, with a possible D match to TRBD2 (7 bases). CDR1 is LGHNA and CDR2 is YSLEER in the germline V gene. This CDR3 is 19 amino acids long. Trimming removed 0 bases at V and 2 bases at J, with 19 bases between. As DNA, the CDR3 is TGCGCCAGCAGCCAAGAAATTTCTGGGGGGGGCTACAACACCGGGGAGCTGTTTTTT. It encodes CASSQEISGGGYNTGELFF.

This sequence joins TRBV10-3 and TRBJ1-2, with TRBD1 as a possible D gene (6 bases). Germline assignment: CDR1 ENHRY and CDR2 SYGVKD. This CDR3 has 12 amino acids. V was clipped by 8 bases and J by 4 bases, with 11 bases between them. The CDR3 here is CAIYREGYGYTF. CDR3 nucleotides: TGTGCCATCTACAGGGAAGGCTATGGCTACACCTTC.

This chain joins TRBV7-6 and TRBJ2-1, with TRBD2 as a possible D gene (6 bases). Trimming removed 1 base at V and 7 bases at J, with 14 bases between. The CDR3 covers 15 residues. Germline CDR1 reads SGHVS; CDR2 reads FNYEAQ. CDR3 bases: TGTGCCAGCAGCTTAGTGACCGTGGGGGGAAATGAGCAGTTCTTC. Encoded protein: CASSLVTVGGNEQFF. Full variable domain (remainder filled in from reference TRBV7-6 and TRBJ2-1): GAGVSQSPRYKVTKRGQDVALRCDPISGHVSLYWYRQALGQGPEFLTYFNYEAQQDKSGLPNDRFSAERPEGSISTLTIQRTEQRDSAMYRCASSLVTVGGNEQFFGPGTRLTVL.